These 19 T cell receptor beta chains share one sample of origin, sequenced in a study of regulatory T cells in long-lasting Graves disease. Both iRepertoire HTBI primers and Arm-PCR of CDR3 regions were used to build the TCR beta libraries. TCRdb redid the calling of the multiplex PCR reads with MiXCR, one entry per CDR3 protein. The sample holds over 450,000 distinct CDR3 sequences, roughly 21% seen once. The time point here: persistent/refractory GD, antithyroid drugs over 5 years with positive TRAb. PBMCs were the source of the RNA used for TCR sequencing. The sequencing used peripheral blood mononuclear cells (PBMCs), collected when the disease was refractory, from a patient treated with antithyroid drugs. The receptors were sampled from a female donor with Graves disease.

At least ten counts were recorded for this clonotype. This chain connects TRBV6-1 to TRBJ2-7, with D possibly TRBD2 on 7 matching bases. Deletions cut 6 bases from V and 0 bases from J, with 15 bases between. CDR1 MNHNS and CDR2 SASEGT come from the germline V gene. The CDR3 loop spans 15 amino acids. The CDR3 DNA is TGTGCCAGCAGCGAGGGAGGGACATACTCCTACGAGCAGTACTTC. Translating it yields CASSEGGTYSYEQYF.

Worth noting for this clonotype: This may be a read error, as it is one base from a much larger clone. The chain has TRBV10-3 and TRBJ2-7; 9 nucleotides agree with TRBD1. The germline V gene has CDR1 ENHRY and CDR2 SYGVKD. The CDR3 totals 14 residues. The V segment lost 10 bases and the J segment 2 bases; nucleotides outside the gene matches: 9. CDR3 residues: CATWGDRAAYEQYF. The CDR3 bases are TGTGCCACCTGGGGGGACAGGGCCGCCTACGAGCAGTACTTC.

This clonotype was detected many times. The chain links TRBV28 to TRBJ1-1; D not certain. CDR3 length: 15 residues. From germline, CDR1 is MDHEN and CDR2 SYDVKM. Trimming removed 2 bases at V and 3 bases at J, with 13 bases between. The CDR3 sequence: CASSLPAIMDTEAFF. DNA for the CDR3: TGTGCCAGCAGTTTACCGGCTATTATGGACACTGAAGCTTTCTTT.

This clonotype was counted many times. The CDR3, as DNA: TGTGCCAGCAGCTCCAGGACAGCCTACGAGCAGTACTTC. It is translated as CASSSRTAYEQYF. This sequence joins TRBV11-3 and TRBJ2-7, with D perhaps TRBD1 (6 bases). Germline CDR1 is SGHNT and CDR2 is YENEEA. The germline V and J ends were trimmed by 4 bases and 2 bases, with 9 bases remaining between them. This CDR3 is 13 amino acids long.

The CDR3 region is CASSGGSGGIYEQYF. Here the CDR3 DNA reads TGTGCCAGTAGTGGGGGTAGCGGGGGAATTTACGAGCAGTACTTC. The rearrangement links TRBV19 to TRBJ2-7; 9 bases agree with TRBD2. CDR1 and CDR2 (germline): LNHDA, SQIVND (reference sequence). The CDR3 is made up of 15 amino acids. V shed 5 bases and J 4 bases; nucleotides not matched to a gene: 9. Complete variable domain (other parts from reference TRBV19 and TRBJ2-7): DGGITQSPKYLFRKEGQNVTLSCEQNLNHDAMYWYRQDPGQGLRLIYYSQIVNDFQKGDIAEGYSVSREKKESFPLTVTSAQKNPTAFYLCASSGGSGGIYEQYFGPGTRLTVT.

J is TRBJ1-4 and V is TRBV5-1, with 10 positions matching TRBD1. There are 15 residues in the CDR3. V was pared by 0 bases and J by 7 bases, with 3 bases of the junction left unmatched. Germline V lookup: CDR1 SGHRS, CDR2 YFSETQ. This CDR3 is CASSLDGTGVEKLFF. The CDR3 nucleotides read TGCGCCAGCAGCTTGGATGGGACAGGGGTTGAAAAACTGTTTTTT.

This clonotype was counted only a few times. The chain carries TRBV30 and TRBJ1-1, with D hard to call. Germline CDR1 and CDR2: GTSNPN and SVGIG (reference sequence). The CDR3 totals 12 residues. V lost 5 bases to trimming and J lost 4 bases, with 11 bases between them. The CDR3 DNA reads TGTGCCTGGGGGGTAGGATCCACTGAAGCTTTCTTT. Translated: CAWGVGSTEAFF. The whole variable domain, filled in from reference TRBV30 and TRBJ1-1, reads SQTIHQWPATLVQPVGSPLSLECTVEGTSNPNLYWYRQAAGRGLQLLFYSVGIGQISSEVPQNLSASRPQDRQFILSSKKLLLSDSGFYLCAWGVGSTEAFFGQGTRLTVV.

This clonotype was detected ten times or more. The chain carries TRBV28 and TRBJ1-2, with 11 bases lining up with TRBD1. The germline gives CDR1 MDHEN, CDR2 SYDVKM. With V trimmed by 7 bases and J by 3 bases, 7 bases remained unmatched. The CDR3 totals 15 residues. CDR3 region: CASTLGTGGYYGYTF. The CDR3 DNA reads TGTGCCAGCACCCTGGGGACAGGGGGTTACTATGGCTACACCTTC.

This clonotype came up a few times. V is TRBV27 and J is TRBJ2-2, with D uncertain. This CDR3 contains 13 residues. Trimming cost V 2 bases and J 6 bases, with 7 bases left between them. Germline assignment: CDR1 MNHEY and CDR2 SMNVEV (reference sequence). CDR3 DNA sequence: TGTGCCAGCAGTTTAGGGCCGGCCGGGGAGCTGTTTTTT. Its translation: CASSLGPAGELFF.

The V and J genes are TRBV5-4 and TRBJ2-6; 8 bases are shared with TRBD1. The V and J ends lost 2 bases and 3 bases, in that order; junction bases with no gene match: 7. Germline values: CDR1 SGHNT, CDR2 YYREEE (reference sequence). The CDR3 contains 17 residues. In DNA form, the CDR3 reads TGTGCCAGCAGCTTTTGGCAGGGGGCGGGTGGGGCCAACGTCCTGACTTTC. Protein: CASSFWQGAGGANVLTF. The full variable domain, with the rest looked up from reference TRBV5-4 and TRBJ2-6, is ETGVTQSPTHLIKTRGQQVTLRCSSQSGHNTVSWYQQALGQGPQFIFQYYREEENGRGNFPPRFSGLQFPNYSSELNVNALELDDSALYLCASSFWQGAGGANVLTFGAGSRLTVL.

The sample holds many counts of this clonotype. CDR3 nucleotides: TGTGCCAGCAGTGACTTGACAGGGACCCATGAAAAACTGTTTTTT. Translated: CASSDLTGTHEKLFF. The chain carries TRBV6-1 and TRBJ1-4; 7 positions agree with TRBD1. The CDR3 spans 15 residues. Germline V lookup: CDR1 MNHNS, CDR2 SASEGT. V lost 3 bases and J lost 6; bases outside the gene matches: 7.

In its sample, this clonotype was seen once. A read error may explain this, as a much larger clone is one base away. J is TRBJ2-5 and V is TRBV6-1; 8 nucleotides align to TRBD2. CDR1 and CDR2 (germline): MNHNS, SASEGT. J gave up 0 bases and V 5 bases, and 11 bases lay outside the gene matches. CDR3 length equals 17 residues. DNA for the CDR3: TGTGCCAGCAGTCCCTGGACTAGCTGGACCCACCAAGAGACCCAGTACTTC. Protein: CASSPWTSWTHQETQYF.

The genes are TRBV7-9 and TRBJ2-7, with TRBD2 identical over 13 bases. There are 14 residues in the CDR3. Trimming removed 6 bases from V and 7 bases from J; junction bases left unmatched: 6. In germline, CDR1 is SEHNR, CDR2 FQNEAQ (reference sequence). The CDR3 loop is CASRYGLAGDEQYF. Written as DNA, the CDR3 is TGTGCCAGCAGGTACGGACTAGCGGGAGATGAGCAGTACTTC.

This clonotype was detected many times. This chain connects TRBV24-1 to TRBJ2-5; possibly TRBD2 for D (6 bases). Germline V gene sequence: CDR1 KGHDR, CDR2 SFDVKD. This CDR3 is 16 amino acids long. V lost 1 base to trimming and J lost 5 bases, with 16 bases between them. The DNA for the CDR3 is TGTGCCACCAGTGATTTCGGGGGTACGGCTGGGGAGACCCAGTACTTC. Protein sequence: CATSDFGGTAGETQYF.

This clonotype was detected many times. The rearrangement joins TRBV6-1 to TRBJ2-5; 7 bases match TRBD1. The germline V gene has CDR1 MNHNS and CDR2 SASEGT. The length of the CDR3 is 16 residues. Trimming took 6 bases from V and 5 from J; bases not matched to a gene: 15. The CDR3 spells CASSVRETGRGETQYF. CDR3 sequence (DNA): TGTGCCAGCAGCGTCCGTGAGACAGGGCGAGGGGAGACCCAGTACTTC.

This clonotype was detected many times. The chain carries TRBV2 and TRBJ1-1, with a tentative D call TRBD1 (6 bases). Germline lookup yields CDR1 SNHLY and CDR2 FYNNEI. CDR3 size: 11 residues. Trimming removed 6 bases from V and 11 bases from J, with 13 bases in between. The CDR3 loop reads CASRYGTRAFF. The CDR3 coding sequence is TGTGCCAGCAGGTACGGGACACGCGCTTTCTTT.

At least ten counts were recorded for this clonotype. The chain is built from TRBV28 and TRBJ2-5; no firm D call. CDR3 length equals 14 residues. Looked up from germline, CDR1 is MDHEN and CDR2 is SYDVKM. Trimming shortened V by 3 bases and J by 2 bases, and 10 bases separated the two germline ends. This CDR3 reads CASSFSLIQETQYF. The CDR3 coding sequence is TGTGCCAGCAGTTTTTCTTTGATACAAGAGACCCAGTACTTC.

In nucleotides, the CDR3 is TGTGCCACCCTTAGGTCGGCTAGCGGGGATAGCGGGGAGCTGTTTTTT. Encoded protein: CATLRSASGDSGELFF. The rearrangement joins TRBV12-3 or TRBV12-4 to TRBJ2-2; 9 bases line up with TRBD2. The CDR3 totals 16 residues. With V trimmed by 10 bases and J by 7 bases, 16 bases remained unmatched.

This clonotype was detected ten times or more. The rearrangement links TRBV10-3 to TRBJ1-5, with a weak D call TRBD1 (6 bases). The CDR3 has 13 amino acids. Germline V lookup: CDR1 ENHRY, CDR2 SYGVKD. V lost 5 bases to trimming and J lost 5 bases, with 10 bases between them. The chain's CDR3 is CAISQGMHQPQHF. The CDR3 coding sequence is TGTGCCATCAGTCAGGGGATGCATCAGCCCCAGCATTTT.